This T cell receptor beta chain originates from a study of CD8+ T cells in alopecia areata. Study as a whole: Tofacitinib continued for 6 to 18 months and was then withheld for 6 months. General observations from the study: Scalp sample sequencing also detects resident alphabeta T cells of normal skin.

RNA, once extracted, was reverse transcribed into cDNA for use as the sequencing template. Only in-frame clones appear in the TCRdb table, and some are missing; sequencing was by immunoSEQ multiplex PCR. The sample has some 120,000 clones; 45% to 65% are singletons. Per germline, CDR1 MDHEN and CDR2 SYDVKM. Deletions cut 9 bases from V and 4 bases from J, with 18 bases between. The CDR3 is 14 amino acids. In its sample, this clone was seen a few times. The antigen is undetermined. The sample in question was CD4+ T cells sorted from blood, obtained at week 0. The sequence was obtained from a human donor with alopecia areata. V gene TRBV28 combines with J gene TRBJ1-2, with D uncertain. In DNA form, the CDR3 reads TGTGCCAGTTCTATAATGACGGAAGCCTATGGCTACACCTTC. This gives the protein CASSIMTEAYGYTF.